Listed here are 5 T cell receptor beta chains from one sample, sequenced in a study of shared clonotypes between healthy human individuals. The method was immunoSEQ multiplex PCR; TCRdb's version includes in-frame clones alone and lacks a portion of them. The table has around 2.3 million clones, almost 96% seen once. The sequenced sample consisted of naive CD4+ T cells sorted from blood. Regarding subset: CD45RA+ positively selected. The receptors were sampled from a man younger than 35 in good health.

V and J are TRBV6-5 and TRBJ2-3; D is undetermined. The CDR3 is 13 amino acids. Germline assignment: CDR1 MNHEY and CDR2 SVGAGI. Trimming cost V 4 bases and J 1 base, with 6 bases left between them. In DNA, the CDR3 is TGTGCCAGCAGTTGGTCGGGCACAGATACGCAGTATTTT. The encoded protein is CASSWSGTDTQYF.

The J gene is TRBJ2-2, the V gene TRBV5-6; 7 positions agree with TRBD1. The CDR3 loop spans 14 amino acids. Germline trimming cut 1 base from V and 5 bases from J; bases unmatched to any gene: 2. CDR1 is SGHDT and CDR2 is YYEEEE in the germline V gene. CDR3 loop: CASSLRGLTGELFF. The CDR3, as DNA: TGTGCCAGCAGCTTGAGGGGGCTTACCGGGGAGCTGTTTTTT.

The CDR3, as DNA: TGTGCCAGCAGCTTAGAAGTAGGGCTAGCGGGTGACTACGAGCAGTACTTC. Its protein is CASSLEVGLAGDYEQYF. This chain joins TRBV7-9 and TRBJ2-7; 8 bases align to TRBD2. J was trimmed by 3 bases and V by 1 base; bases with no gene match: 11. CDR1 is SEHNR, CDR2 FQNEAQ, per germline (reference sequence). The CDR3 spans 17 residues.

The chain employs TRBV28 and TRBJ2-7; D may be TRBD2 (7 bases). Germline CDR1 is MDHEN and CDR2 is SYDVKM. The V and J ends lost 7 bases and 3 bases respectively, with 22 bases between them. The CDR3 contains 16 residues. The CDR3 DNA follows: TGTGCCAGCAACCTTCGGGGGGCCCATACAGTCTACGAGCAGTACTTC. Its translation: CASNLRGAHTVYEQYF.

The rearrangement uses TRBV6-1 and TRBJ1-5, with TRBD1 identical over 8 bases. CDR3 size: 15 residues. The V segment lost 10 bases and the J segment 3 bases; nucleotides outside the gene matches: 11. The germline V gene encodes CDR1 MNHNS and CDR2 SASEGT. CDR3 coding DNA: TGTGCCACGACCGGCGGACAGGGCTCCAATCAGCCCCAGCATTTT. It specifies CATTGGQGSNQPQHF.